A single sample gave rise to the 26 T cell receptor beta chains below, sequenced in a study of OX40 agonist ivuxolimab in advanced cancers. Produced via immunoSEQ multiplex PCR; TCRdb's table is partial and in-frame only. Here the sample spans roughly 110,000 clones, around 93% being singletons. This material consisted of CD4+ or CD8+ T cells sorted from blood, taken in a trial of the OX40 agonist ivuxolimab. The receptor set was obtained from an adult with an advanced solid tumor such as melanoma, head and neck, liver or kidney cancer.

The chain recombines TRBV28 with TRBJ1-5; weak D call: TRBD1 (5 bases). This CDR3 comprises 12 residues. Germline V gene sequence: CDR1 MDHEN, CDR2 SYDVKM. CDR3 amino acids: CAWGNSLQPQHF. The CDR3 nucleotides read TGTGCTTGGGGGAATTCTCTCCAGCCCCAGCATTTT.

The chain combines TRBV5-1 with TRBJ1-4; D is ambiguous. The CDR3 has 14 residues. Trimming removed 4 bases from V and 3 bases from J, with 10 bases in between. Germline-derived CDR1 and CDR2 are SGHRS and YFSETQ. The CDR3 spells CASSGDAANEKLFF. The CDR3 bases are TGCGCCAGCAGCGGGGATGCGGCTAATGAAAAACTGTTTTTT.

This rearrangement joins TRBV7-9 to TRBJ2-1, with D unclear. Looked up from germline, CDR1 is SEHNR and CDR2 is FQNEAQ (reference sequence). The V end was cut by 8 bases, the J end by 8 bases, with 13 bases between. The CDR3 totals 12 residues. The CDR3, as DNA: TGTGCCAGCGGGCCCAATGGGGATGAGCAGTTCTTC. Amino acids: CASGPNGDEQFF.

The chain combines TRBV5-4 with TRBJ2-2, with D tentatively TRBD1 or TRBD2 (5 bases each). The germline gives CDR1 SGHNT, CDR2 YYREEE (reference sequence). The V end lost 4 bases, the J end lost 2 bases, and 15 bases lay between the germline ends. This CDR3 comprises 16 residues. CDR3 region: CASSRAGTRNTGELFF. The CDR3 DNA reads as TGTGCCAGCAGCAGGGCTGGGACGAGAAACACCGGGGAGCTGTTTTTT.

J is TRBJ2-7 and V is TRBV29-1; 7 bases match TRBD2. CDR1 and CDR2 from the germline V gene are SQVTM and ANQGSEA. J was trimmed by 6 bases and V by 3 bases; bases with no gene match: 11. This CDR3 is built from 14 residues. The CDR3 DNA sequence: TGCAGCGTTGATAGGACGGGAGGCCGTGGCGAGCAGTACTTC. It encodes CSVDRTGGRGEQYF.

CDR3 in amino acids: CASSPTTTDGFYGYTF. In DNA form, the CDR3 reads TGTGCCAGCTCACCAACGACGACCGACGGTTTCTATGGCTACACCTTC. This sequence joins TRBV18 and TRBJ1-2; D is ambiguous. CDR1 is KGHSH and CDR2 is LQKENI in the germline V gene. The CDR3 has 16 amino acids. Trimming removed 2 bases from V and 4 bases from J, with 17 bases in between.

The V and J genes are TRBV28 and TRBJ1-1; the D is unclear. CDR3 size: 15 residues. The germline CDR1 and CDR2 sequences are MDHEN and SYDVKM. V lost 4 bases and J 7 bases, leaving 19 bases between the germline ends. The CDR3 sequence is CASSSKPRGLGEAFF. The CDR3 DNA sequence: TGTGCCAGCAGTTCGAAACCCCGGGGTCTCGGTGAAGCTTTCTTT.

The chain recombines TRBV4-1 with TRBJ2-2, with 9 bases matching TRBD2. CDR1 is MGHRA, CDR2 YSYEKL, per germline. V shed 8 bases and J 1 base; nucleotides not matched to a gene: 14. This CDR3 spans 18 amino acids. As DNA, the CDR3 is TGCGCCAGCCAGCCCTTGAGCGGGAGGAAGGTGAACACCGGGGAGCTGTTTTTT. Its translation is CASQPLSGRKVNTGELFF.

This clone is a singleton in its sample. The chain is built from TRBV28 and TRBJ2-5, with D perhaps matching TRBD2 (6 bases). Germline V lookup: CDR1 MDHEN, CDR2 SYDVKM. V was clipped by 7 bases and J by 4 bases, with 13 bases between them. The CDR3 spans 13 residues. The CDR3 DNA follows: TGTGCCAGCACCCGGGGAGCGGGAGAGACCCAGTACTTC. Residues: CASTRGAGETQYF.

The chain is built from TRBV7-2 and TRBJ1-1; 10 nucleotides line up with TRBD1. The trim removed 4 bases at V and 9 bases at J, leaving 2 bases unmatched. Germline V lookup: CDR1 SGHTA, CDR2 FQGNSA. CDR3 length: 12 amino acids. The CDR3 DNA reads as TGTGCCAGCAGCTCGGGACAGGGGAAAGCTTTCTTT. Residues: CASSSGQGKAFF.

The chain uses TRBV5-1 and TRBJ1-2, with D uncertain. Germline CDR1 SGHRS, CDR2 YFSETQ. The CDR3 covers 15 residues. With 1 base removed from V and 4 bases from J, the gap between germline ends came to 14 bases. CDR3 sequence (DNA): TGCGCCAGCAGCTTGCCTACTGCGAGGAGCTATGGCTACACCTTC. Protein sequence: CASSLPTARSYGYTF.

CDR3: CASSLRQTPYEQYF. As DNA, the CDR3 is TGTGCCAGCAGTCTACGACAGACTCCCTACGAGCAGTACTTC. The V and J genes are TRBV6-5 and TRBJ2-7; possibly TRBD1 for D (5 bases). V was clipped by 5 bases and J by 2 bases, with 13 bases between them. The CDR3 runs to 14 residues. Germline V CDR1 and CDR2: MNHEY, SVGAGI.

This rearrangement joins TRBV5-1 to TRBJ2-5, with TRBD1 matching over 10 bases. CDR1 is SGHRS and CDR2 is YFSETQ in the germline V gene. This CDR3 contains 14 residues. The V gene end was trimmed by 4 bases and the J gene end by 5 bases; junction bases not matched to a gene: 5. The CDR3 loop reads CASSRDRGFETQYF. CDR3 bases: TGCGCCAGCAGCCGGGACAGGGGATTTGAGACCCAGTACTTC.

The chain couples TRBV25-1 to TRBJ2-3; D not certain. CDR1 and CDR2 from the germline V gene are MGHDK and SYGVNS. The V gene lost 4 bases and the J gene lost 3 bases, with 14 bases spanning the gap. The CDR3 totals 15 residues. CDR3 DNA sequence: TGTGCCAGCAGTGGAGACGGCCTGGGGACAGATACGCAGTATTTT. Residues: CASSGDGLGTDTQYF.

V and J are TRBV27 and TRBJ1-1; D is possibly TRBD1 (6 bases). There are 15 residues in the CDR3. Germline values: CDR1 MNHEY, CDR2 SMNVEV (reference sequence). The V and J ends lost 5 bases and 3 bases respectively, with 16 bases between them. This chain's CDR3 is CASSPLQGIYTEAFF. CDR3 coding DNA: TGTGCCAGCAGTCCCCTCCAGGGGATATACACTGAAGCTTTCTTT.

The rearrangement links TRBV7-9 to TRBJ2-4, with a weak D call TRBD1 (5 bases). The CDR3 consists of 14 residues. Germline-derived CDR1 and CDR2 are SEHNR and FQNEAQ (reference sequence). Trimming left V 1 base short and J 7 bases short, with 11 bases between. The CDR3 loop is CASSLGGAGNIQYF. The CDR3 nucleotides are TGTGCCAGCAGCTTAGGGGGCGCCGGGAACATTCAGTACTTC.

This clone was counted once. The chain has TRBV14 and TRBJ2-2, with a tentative D call TRBD2 (6 bases). The germline V and J ends were trimmed by 4 bases and 4 bases, with 16 bases remaining between them. The CDR3 has 16 amino acids. Germline loops: CDR1 SGHDN, CDR2 FVKESK. Written as DNA, the CDR3 is TGTGCCAGCAGCCGCTTGCGGGGAATGGTCACCGGGGAGCTGTTTTTT. It codes for CASSRLRGMVTGELFF.

V gene TRBV19 combines with J gene TRBJ2-7; 8 nucleotides align to TRBD1. Losses at the gene ends were 1 base for V and 5 bases for J; bases not matched to a gene: 7. There are 15 residues in the CDR3. The germline V gene has CDR1 LNHDA and CDR2 SQIVND (reference sequence). The CDR3 spells CASSIGGTGPNEQYF. The CDR3, as DNA: TGTGCCAGTAGTATAGGCGGGACAGGACCCAACGAGCAGTACTTC.

This clone appeared once. The V call is TRBV28, the J call TRBJ1-3, with D possibly matching TRBD1 (5 bases). Germline CDR1 is MDHEN and CDR2 is SYDVKM. The CDR3 runs to 15 residues. V lost 1 base and J 4 bases, leaving 11 bases between the germline ends. The CDR3 DNA reads TGTGCCAGCAGTTTATCGAGGGGATCCGGAAACACCATATATTTT. Translating gives CASSLSRGSGNTIYF. Full variable domain (remainder filled in from reference TRBV28 and TRBJ1-3): DVKVTQSSRYLVKRTGEKVFLECVQDMDHENMFWYRQDPGLGLRLIYFSYDVKMKEKGDIPEGYSVSREKKERFSLILESASTNQTSMYLCASSLSRGSGNTIYFGEGSWLTVV.

This clone was recorded once. The V gene is TRBV7-6, the J gene TRBJ2-5, with 7 nucleotides matching TRBD1. Trimming at V came to 5 bases and at J to 2 bases, leaving 2 bases not matched to a gene. The CDR3 is 13 residues long. Germline assignment: CDR1 SGHVS and CDR2 FNYEAQ. CDR3 in DNA: TGTGCCAGCAGCCCGGGACAGCAAGAGACCCAGTACTTC. It translates to CASSPGQQETQYF.

This clone was seen once. This sequence joins TRBV30 and TRBJ1-2, with TRBD1 matching 7 bases. CDR3 size: 10 residues. The V gene's germline CDR1 is GTSNPN and CDR2 SVGIG (reference sequence). The junction had 2 bases not matched to a gene; V was cut back by 5 bases and J by 8 bases. CDR3 sequence: CAWGTVGYTF. The CDR3, as DNA: TGTGCCTGGGGGACAGTGGGCTACACCTTC.

The rearrangement joins TRBV9 to TRBJ2-3; no firm D call. V lost 3 bases, J lost 7 bases, and 9 bases lay in between. This CDR3 comprises 12 residues. Germline assignment: CDR1 SGDLS and CDR2 YYNGEE. The DNA for the CDR3 is TGTGCCAGCAGCGGGAACGGTAATACGCAGTATTTT. This sequence encodes CASSGNGNTQYF.

The chain recombines TRBV28 with TRBJ1-5; perhaps TRBD1 as D (6 bases). The V end lost 1 base, the J end lost 1 base, and 8 bases lay between the germline ends. The length of the CDR3 is 15 residues. Looked up from germline, CDR1 is MDHEN and CDR2 is SYDVKM. CDR3 sequence reads: CASSLYRDSNQPQHF. Here the CDR3 DNA reads TGTGCCAGCAGTTTATACAGGGACAGCAATCAGCCCCAGCATTTT.

This sequence joins TRBV28 and TRBJ1-1; 7 nucleotides align to TRBD1. In germline, CDR1 is MDHEN, CDR2 SYDVKM. The CDR3 runs 13 residues. J was trimmed by 10 bases and V by 6 bases; bases with no gene match: 11. The CDR3 nucleotides read TGTGCCAGCAGCCGTAAGGACAGGAAGGCAGCTTTCTTT. Protein: CASSRKDRKAAFF.

V usage is TRBV19 and J usage is TRBJ2-7, with 11 bases lining up with TRBD2. This CDR3 has 16 amino acids. V shed 5 bases, J shed 1 base, and the junction held 7 bases outside the gene matches. Germline lookup yields CDR1 LNHDA and CDR2 SQIVND (reference sequence). The CDR3 coding sequence is TGTGCCAGTAGTGGGTCCGGGACTAGCGGTTCCTACGAGCAGTACTTC. Translating gives CASSGSGTSGSYEQYF.

V usage is TRBV9 and J usage is TRBJ2-2; D gene unclear. This CDR3 comprises 14 residues. Per the germline V gene, CDR1 is SGDLS and CDR2 is YYNGEE. Trimming took off 3 bases at V and 4 bases at J, with 10 bases between the two ends. The CDR3 loop is CASSEAVFTGELFF. The CDR3, as DNA: TGTGCCAGCAGCGAGGCCGTTTTCACCGGGGAGCTGTTTTTT. The whole variable domain, remainder taken from reference TRBV9 and TRBJ2-2, is DSGVTQTPKHLITATGQRVTLRCSPRSGDLSVYWYQQSLDQGLQFLIQYYNGEERAKGNILERFSAQQFPDLHSELNLSSLELGDSALYFCASSEAVFTGELFFGEGSRLTVL.